The next 16 T cell receptor beta chains were all read from a single sample in a study of OX40 agonist ivuxolimab in advanced cancers. Profiling relied on immunoSEQ multiplex PCR, and the TCRdb table lists in-frame clones only, not all of them. The data contain approximately 74,000 clones, approximately 93% of them singletons. The sample in question was CD4+ or CD8+ T cells sorted from blood, obtained in a trial of the OX40 agonist ivuxolimab. The receptors shown here come from an adult with an advanced solid tumor such as melanoma, head and neck, liver or kidney cancer.

The CDR3, as DNA: TGTGCCAGCCGGAGATCAACTAATGAAAAACTGTTTTTT. Amino acid sequence: CASRRSTNEKLFF. The chain joins TRBV6-5 to TRBJ1-4; no firm D call. The germline V and J ends were trimmed by 8 bases and 0 bases, with 7 bases remaining between them. The CDR3 consists of 13 residues. Germline values: CDR1 MNHEY, CDR2 SVGAGI.

The V and J genes are TRBV27 and TRBJ1-3; 7 nucleotides align to TRBD1. After removal of 5 bases from V and 2 bases from J, the junction contained 6 bases not matched to a gene. Germline values: CDR1 MNHEY, CDR2 SMNVEV (reference sequence). CDR3 length equals 15 residues. The CDR3 protein is CASSRNTGAGNTIYF. In DNA, the CDR3 is TGTGCCAGCAGTCGAAACACAGGGGCTGGAAACACCATATATTTT.

The chain links TRBV30 to TRBJ2-1; a possible D gene is TRBD2 (7 bases). Trimming stripped 0 bases from V and 9 bases from J, with 15 bases between. The CDR3 contains 14 residues. The germline V gene encodes CDR1 GTSNPN and CDR2 SVGIG (reference sequence). CDR3 protein: CAWSVYRGAFEQFF. CDR3 DNA sequence: TGTGCCTGGAGTGTATACCGGGGGGCTTTTGAGCAGTTCTTC.

This rearrangement joins TRBV2 to TRBJ1-5; 8 nucleotides line up with TRBD1. V dropped 5 bases and J dropped 5; count of bases not matched to a gene: 8. Germline V gene sequence: CDR1 SNHLY, CDR2 FYNNEI. The CDR3 runs 15 residues. The CDR3 is CASSPDRGGYQPQHF. The CDR3 nucleotides are TGTGCCAGCAGTCCTGACAGGGGAGGTTATCAGCCCCAGCATTTT. Drawing the rest from reference TRBV2 and TRBJ1-5, the complete variable domain is EPEVTQTPSHQVTQMGQEVILRCVPISNHLYFYWYRQILGQKVEFLVSFYNNEISEKSEIFDDQFSVERPDGSNFTLKIRSTKLEDSAMYFCASSPDRGGYQPQHFGDGTRLSIL.

The genes are TRBV5-1 and TRBJ2-1, with D uncertain. From germline, CDR1 is SGHRS and CDR2 YFSETQ. The CDR3 is 11 amino acids. Trimming stripped 3 bases from V and 6 bases from J, with 4 bases between. The CDR3 DNA sequence: TGCGCCAGCAGCTCGCGCAATGAGCAGTTCTTC. Its translation is CASSSRNEQFF.

V is TRBV5-1 and J is TRBJ2-1, with TRBD2 identical over 7 bases. Germline lookup yields CDR1 SGHRS and CDR2 YFSETQ. V shed 3 bases, J shed 2 bases, and the junction held 2 bases outside the gene matches. The CDR3 consists of 14 residues. The DNA for the CDR3 is TGCGCCAGCAGCTCCCTAGCGGCCTACAATGAGCAGTTCTTC. This codes for CASSSLAAYNEQFF.

The chain uses TRBV7-9 and TRBJ2-2; 11 bases are shared with TRBD2. Trimming cost V 6 bases and J 7 bases; bases outside gene matches: 7. CDR3 length equals 15 residues. CDR1 is SEHNR, CDR2 FQNEAQ, per germline (reference sequence). In DNA, the CDR3 is TGTGCCAGCAGGACTACTAGCGGGAGAAACGGGGAGCTGTTTTTT. Translating gives CASRTTSGRNGELFF.

V usage is TRBV19 and J usage is TRBJ2-2; D is undetermined. Germline values: CDR1 LNHDA, CDR2 SQIVND (reference sequence). The CDR3 contains 13 residues. Trimming took 4 bases from V and 2 from J, leaving 5 bases between them. The CDR3 spells CASSTVNTGELFF. The CDR3 bases are TGTGCCAGTAGTACGGTTAACACCGGGGAGCTGTTTTTT.

The chain recombines TRBV12-5 with TRBJ2-5; D is ambiguous. The CDR3 sequence is 12 residues long. CDR1 LGHNT and CDR2 FRNRAP come from the germline V gene. Trimming shortened V by 1 base and J by 8 bases, and 8 bases separated the two germline ends. The CDR3 spells CASGLALGTQYF. Here the CDR3 DNA reads TGTGCTAGTGGTTTGGCCCTGGGTACCCAGTACTTC.

This clone was found once. V and J are TRBV6-1 and TRBJ1-5, with 7 bases lining up with TRBD1. J was trimmed by 5 bases and V by 4 bases; bases with no gene match: 5. The CDR3 covers 14 residues. CDR1 MNHNS and CDR2 SASEGT come from the germline V gene. The CDR3 nucleotides read TGTGCCAGCAGTGGACAGGGAGGGGATCAGCCCCAGCATTTT. It is translated as CASSGQGGDQPQHF.

The chain employs TRBV2 and TRBJ1-5, with D unclear. Germline V lookup: CDR1 SNHLY, CDR2 FYNNEI. V was shortened by 8 bases and J by 6 bases, with 17 bases between the two germline ends. The CDR3 covers 14 residues. For the CDR3, the DNA is TGTGCCAGCCGGGAAATTATTGAGGGTCAGCCCCAGCATTTT. It specifies CASREIIEGQPQHF.

V and J are TRBV19 and TRBJ2-3; 9 bases agree with TRBD2. CDR1 and CDR2 from the germline V gene are LNHDA and SQIVND (reference sequence). This CDR3 contains 19 residues. V was pared by 2 bases and J by 4 bases, with 16 bases of the junction left unmatched. CDR3 nucleotides: TGTGCCAGTAGTATATCCCCTCCAACCGGGACTAGCTTTTCAGATACGCAGTATTTT. This codes for CASSISPPTGTSFSDTQYF.

The chain combines TRBV28 with TRBJ2-5, with D perhaps TRBD2 (5 bases). V shed 2 bases and J shed 2 bases, with 9 bases lying between them. This CDR3 contains 14 residues. Germline assignment: CDR1 MDHEN and CDR2 SYDVKM. CDR3 region: CASSLAGNQETQYF. In DNA, the CDR3 is TGTGCCAGCAGTTTAGCGGGCAATCAAGAGACCCAGTACTTC.

This clone was counted a single time. The CDR3 bases are TGTGCCAGCAGTAAAACCCGACAGGAGACCTATGGCTACACCTTC. It specifies CASSKTRQETYGYTF. This chain uses TRBV27 with TRBJ1-2, with D possibly being TRBD1 (6 bases). The CDR3 spans 15 residues. V was trimmed by 5 bases and J by 4 bases, leaving 17 bases between them. Germline V CDR1 and CDR2: MNHEY, SMNVEV (reference sequence).

This clone is judged medium-sized. V gene TRBV28 combines with J gene TRBJ1-2, with D possibly being TRBD1 (6 bases). Per germline, CDR1 MDHEN and CDR2 SYDVKM. The CDR3 runs to 11 residues. The germline V and J ends were trimmed by 11 bases and 4 bases, with 11 bases remaining between them. Here the CDR3 reads CAGQGLYGYTF. The CDR3 DNA reads as TGTGCCGGGCAGGGGCTCTATGGCTACACCTTC.

The chain links TRBV28 to TRBJ2-7; TRBD1 matches at 9 bases. CDR1 is MDHEN, CDR2 SYDVKM, per germline. The CDR3 runs 12 residues. Germline trimming cut 10 bases from V and 3 bases from J; bases unmatched to any gene: 4. The CDR3 loop reads CATGTGIYEQYF. CDR3 bases: TGTGCCACCGGGACAGGGATCTACGAGCAGTACTTC. Full variable domain (rest looked up from reference TRBV28 and TRBJ2-7): DVKVTQSSRYLVKRTGEKVFLECVQDMDHENMFWYRQDPGLGLRLIYFSYDVKMKEKGDIPEGYSVSREKKERFSLILESASTNQTSMYLCATGTGIYEQYFGPGTRLTVT.